These T cell receptor beta chains were read from a single sample in a study of vaccination and CD4 T cells after COVID-19. Their cognate antigens are unknown. MiXCR, run by TCRdb on the PCR reads, gives a single entry per CDR3 protein. The sample gives almost 15,000 distinct CDR3 sequences, roughly 53% of which show up once; under 5% is in the top ten. The sequencing used CD4+ T cells from blood, cultured in vitro, collected before SARS-CoV-2 vaccination. Source of these receptors: a human donor who had recovered from COVID-19. Both conserved end residues are part of each CDR3. Each record gives: clone size, J gene, V gene, D gene, CDR3 DNA, CDR3 protein. D genes are given only for firm matches. Clone size is stated in some rows and not others, as once, few, many or a class when expanded.

size: NA
J: TRBJ1-1
V: TRBV6-1
D: TRBD1
DNA: TGTGCCAGCGGAAGGACAGGGGGGAACACTGAAGCTTTCTTT
CDR3: CASGRTGGNTEAFF

size: once
J: TRBJ2-1
V: TRBV6-1
D: NA
DNA: TGTGCCAGCAGGGAAAACAACACCCCCTACAATGAGCAGTTCTTC
CDR3: CASRENNTPYNEQFF

size: NA
J: TRBJ2-7
V: TRBV18
D: NA
DNA: TGTGCCAGCTCACAGGTTTTGTCAGGGATCTACGAGCAGTACTTC
CDR3: CASSQVLSGIYEQYF

size: NA
J: TRBJ1-6
V: TRBV6-5
D: NA
DNA: TGTGCCAGCAGTTACTTTGGAATGTTAAAGGGGGTGAGCTCCTATAATTCACCCCTCCACTTT
CDR3: CASSYFGMLKGVSSYNSPLHF

size: NA
J: TRBJ1-2
V: TRBV30
D: NA
DNA: TGTGCCTGGAGCGCAACCCAGGCTAACTATGGCTACACCTTC
CDR3: CAWSATQANYGYTF

size: once
J: TRBJ2-5
V: TRBV6-5
D: TRBD1
DNA: TGTGCCAGCAGTTACCGACTCGGGGACAGGGTCGCAGAGACCCAGTACTTC
CDR3: CASSYRLGDRVAETQYF

size: NA
J: TRBJ2-3
V: TRBV21-1
D: NA
DNA: TGTGATCTTACAGCTGTTGGCGGGAGGATCGCAGATACGCAGTATTTT
CDR3: CDLTAVGGRIADTQYF

size: NA
J: TRBJ2-1
V: TRBV12-3/TRBV12-4
D: NA
DNA: TGTGCCAGCAGCCCAGACAGCTACAATGAGCAGTTCTTC
CDR3: CASSPDSYNEQFF

size: NA
J: TRBJ2-5
V: TRBV7-9
D: NA
DNA: TGTGCCAGCAGCCAACGATCATCCACATGGGAGACCCAGTACTTC
CDR3: CASSQRSSTWETQYF

size: NA
J: TRBJ2-1
V: TRBV20-1
D: NA
DNA: TGCAGTGCTAGAACTAGCCGAGCCTACAATGAGCAGTTCTTC
CDR3: CSARTSRAYNEQFF

size: few
J: TRBJ1-2
V: TRBV20-1
D: TRBD1
DNA: TGCAGTGCCGCCGGACAGGGGGCGAACTATGGCTACACCTTC
CDR3: CSAAGQGANYGYTF

size: NA
J: TRBJ1-6
V: TRBV4-3
D: NA
DNA: TGCGCCAGCAGCCAAGATCAACGGTTTAATTCACCCCTCCACTTT
CDR3: CASSQDQRFNSPLHF

size: few
J: TRBJ2-5
V: TRBV20-1
D: NA
DNA: TGCAGTGCTAGAGATGGTGGGAGAGAGACCCAGTACTTC
CDR3: CSARDGGRETQYF

size: NA
J: TRBJ2-6
V: TRBV7-9
D: NA
DNA: TGTGCCAGCAGCTACGTACCTGGGGCCAACGTCCTGACTTTC
CDR3: CASSYVPGANVLTF

size: NA
J: TRBJ2-1
V: TRBV7-9
D: NA
DNA: TGTGCCAGCAGCTCCACTCCTCTAACTAGTAGCTCCTACAATGAGCAGTTCTTC
CDR3: CASSSTPLTSSSYNEQFF

size: NA
J: TRBJ1-2
V: TRBV6-5
D: NA
DNA: TGTGCCAGCAGTTACTCCGCCGTCTATGGCTACACCTTC
CDR3: CASSYSAVYGYTF

size: NA
J: TRBJ1-5
V: TRBV3-1
D: NA
DNA: TGTGCCAGCAGCCAAGAAGAGGGCCCCCAGCATTTT
CDR3: CASSQEEGPQHF

size: NA
J: TRBJ1-2
V: TRBV10-3
D: NA
DNA: TGTGCCAACAAGGAGGGGTTGGACAGATGGTATGGCTACACCTTC
CDR3: CANKEGLDRWYGYTF

size: NA
J: TRBJ2-5
V: TRBV20-1
D: NA
DNA: TGCAGTGCTAGTGTAGTCGGGACCTACCAAGAGACCCAGTACTTC
CDR3: CSASVVGTYQETQYF

size: few
J: TRBJ1-2
V: TRBV28
D: NA
DNA: TGTGCCAGCAGTCCGCAAGTGGCCTATGGCTACACCTTC
CDR3: CASSPQVAYGYTF

size: medium-sized
J: TRBJ1-2
V: TRBV6-1
D: TRBD1
DNA: TGTGCCAGCAGTGAAGCAGACAGGGGAAACGGCTACACCTTC
CDR3: CASSEADRGNGYTF

size: NA
J: TRBJ1-1
V: TRBV5-6
D: TRBD1
DNA: TGTGCCAGCAGCTTTAAGGGACAGGGACGGAGGACTGAAGCTTTCTTT
CDR3: CASSFKGQGRRTEAFF

size: NA
J: TRBJ2-1
V: TRBV27
D: NA
DNA: TGTGCCAGGTCCTTGAATGAGCAGTTCTTC
CDR3: CARSLNEQFF

size: NA
J: TRBJ2-2
V: TRBV2
D: TRBD2
DNA: TGTGCCATCCCTCATCCGGGGGGCACCGGGGAGCTGTTTTTT
CDR3: CAIPHPGGTGELFF

size: medium-sized
J: TRBJ2-1
V: TRBV7-9
D: TRBD2
DNA: TGTGCCAGCAGCTTAGAACTAGCGGGGGAGGTGGGGTACAATGAGCAGTTCTTC
CDR3: CASSLELAGEVGYNEQFF

size: NA
J: TRBJ1-2
V: TRBV7-9
D: TRBD1
DNA: TGTGCCAGCAGCCCACGGACAGGGAACTATGGCTACACCTTC
CDR3: CASSPRTGNYGYTF

size: NA
J: TRBJ1-6
V: TRBV20-1
D: TRBD1
DNA: TGCAGTGCTCTGTTGACAGGGGATTCACCCCTCCACTTT
CDR3: CSALLTGDSPLHF

size: few
J: TRBJ1-5
V: TRBV6-1
D: TRBD1
DNA: TGTGCCAGCAGACTGAAAGCGCCGGGACAGGGATTCCTGGGGGGCAATCAGCCCCAGCATTTT
CDR3: CASRLKAPGQGFLGGNQPQHF

size: NA
J: TRBJ1-1
V: TRBV20-1
D: NA
DNA: TGCAGTGCTAGAGATGCGACAGGGAACACTGAAGCTTTCTTT
CDR3: CSARDATGNTEAFF

size: NA
J: TRBJ1-1
V: TRBV7-6
D: NA
DNA: TGTGCCAGCAGCTTCGCGACGGGGTCTGGCACTGAAGCTTTCTTT
CDR3: CASSFATGSGTEAFF

size: NA
J: TRBJ1-6
V: TRBV30
D: TRBD1
DNA: TGTGCCTGGAGCCAGACAGGGGTCTCCTATAATTCACCCCTCCACTTT
CDR3: CAWSQTGVSYNSPLHF

size: NA
J: TRBJ1-5
V: TRBV6-4
D: NA
DNA: TGTGCCAGCAGTCCCCGGGGGGGCTTTGTGAGTCAGCCCCAGCATTTT
CDR3: CASSPRGGFVSQPQHF

size: NA
J: TRBJ2-5
V: TRBV7-8
D: TRBD2
DNA: TGTGCCAGCAGCTTAGGCGGGGGGTGGAACCAAGAGACCCAGTACTTC
CDR3: CASSLGGGWNQETQYF

size: few
J: TRBJ1-6
V: TRBV5-4
D: NA
DNA: TGTGCCAGCAGCTTGGCGAAGGGACTTAATTCACCCCTCCACTTT
CDR3: CASSLAKGLNSPLHF

size: few
J: TRBJ1-5
V: TRBV6-2/TRBV6-3
D: NA
DNA: TGTGCCAGCAGTTACCTGGCTGGGCGCAATCAGCCCCAGCATTTT
CDR3: CASSYLAGRNQPQHF

size: NA
J: TRBJ2-3
V: TRBV2
D: TRBD2
DNA: TGTGCCAGTACTAGCGGGAGGGCCGGAGATACGCAGTATTTT
CDR3: CASTSGRAGDTQYF

size: NA
J: TRBJ2-1
V: TRBV29-1
D: TRBD1
DNA: TGCAGCGTTGGGGACAGGGCCTACAATGAGCAGTTCTTC
CDR3: CSVGDRAYNEQFF

size: NA
J: TRBJ2-1
V: TRBV6-1
D: TRBD2
DNA: TGTGCCAGCAGGGCCCGACCCTGGACTAGCGGGGGGGCCCGATCCTACAATGAGCAGTTCTTC
CDR3: CASRARPWTSGGARSYNEQFF

size: once
J: TRBJ2-1
V: TRBV27
D: NA
DNA: TGTGCCAGCAGTTTATCTAACAATGAGCAGTTCTTC
CDR3: CASSLSNNEQFF

size: NA
J: TRBJ1-2
V: TRBV20-1
D: TRBD1
DNA: TGCAGTGCTAGTGCATTCCGACAGGGGAACTATGGCTACACCTTC
CDR3: CSASAFRQGNYGYTF

size: NA
J: TRBJ1-2
V: TRBV6-1
D: NA
DNA: TGTGCCAGCAGTGTCAGCTCCCTTATTTCCTATGGCTACACCTTC
CDR3: CASSVSSLISYGYTF

size: NA
J: TRBJ1-5
V: TRBV25-1
D: NA
DNA: TGTGCCAGCAGTACAGGGAATCAGCCCCAGCATTTT
CDR3: CASSTGNQPQHF

size: few
J: TRBJ1-2
V: TRBV12-3/TRBV12-4
D: NA
DNA: TGTGCCAGCAGTTTATTGGGTGGCTACACCTTC
CDR3: CASSLLGGYTF

size: NA
J: TRBJ2-7
V: TRBV5-6
D: TRBD1
DNA: TGTGCCAGCAGCGGGGACAGGGAGAGGGAACACTGGTACGAGCAGTACTTC
CDR3: CASSGDREREHWYEQYF

size: NA
J: TRBJ2-3
V: TRBV12-3/TRBV12-4
D: TRBD2
DNA: TGTGCCACGCACAGCGGGAGCTGGTTGTCCCCACCAGATACGCAGTATTTT
CDR3: CATHSGSWLSPPDTQYF

size: NA
J: TRBJ2-2
V: TRBV20-1
D: NA
DNA: TGCAGTGCTTCAACTAGTGGCAGCGGGGAGCTGTTTTTT
CDR3: CSASTSGSGELFF

size: NA
J: TRBJ1-6
V: TRBV28
D: NA
DNA: TGTGCCAGCAGCTCCAGAGAAGGTTACTCACCCCTCCACTTT
CDR3: CASSSREGYSPLHF

size: NA
J: TRBJ2-7
V: TRBV6-1
D: NA
DNA: TGTGCCAGCAGAATTCGTCCAGGGCTAAGAGAGGAGCAGTACTTC
CDR3: CASRIRPGLREEQYF

size: few
J: TRBJ2-5
V: TRBV2
D: NA
DNA: TGTGCCAGCAGTGGACTAGGGGGGGTTGAGACCCAGTACTTC
CDR3: CASSGLGGVETQYF

size: NA
J: TRBJ1-1
V: TRBV30
D: NA
DNA: TGTGCCTGGAGTCGGGTTCGTGATACCACGAACACTGAAGCTTTCTTT
CDR3: CAWSRVRDTTNTEAFF

size: few
J: TRBJ2-3
V: TRBV20-1
D: NA
DNA: TGCAGTGCTAGAGATGCCAGGGGCACAGATACGCAGTATTTT
CDR3: CSARDARGTDTQYF

size: few
J: TRBJ2-2
V: TRBV7-9
D: NA
DNA: TGTGCCAGCAGCCGAGAAGCGGGGGAGCTGTTTTTT
CDR3: CASSREAGELFF

size: NA
J: TRBJ1-6
V: TRBV7-2
D: NA
DNA: TGTGCCAGCAGCCTATTAGGTTCACCCCTCCACTTT
CDR3: CASSLLGSPLHF

size: NA
J: TRBJ2-1
V: TRBV7-2
D: TRBD2
DNA: TGTGCCAGCAGCTTTCAACCGGGAGGGATCTATGAGCAGTTCTTC
CDR3: CASSFQPGGIYEQFF

size: NA
J: TRBJ1-1
V: TRBV20-1
D: NA
DNA: TGCAGTGCTCAAGACAGTCTGAACACTGAAGCTTTCTTT
CDR3: CSAQDSLNTEAFF

size: NA
J: TRBJ2-7
V: TRBV6-5
D: TRBD2
DNA: TGTGCCAGCAGTTCCCCCCGGGGACTAGCGACCTCCTACGAGCAGTACTTC
CDR3: CASSSPRGLATSYEQYF

size: once
J: TRBJ2-3
V: TRBV6-1
D: TRBD1
DNA: TGTGCCAGCAGTGCCGGGACAGGGACAGATACGCAGTATTTT
CDR3: CASSAGTGTDTQYF

size: NA
J: TRBJ1-3
V: TRBV7-6
D: TRBD1
DNA: TGTGCCAGCAGCGTCCGGACAGGGGCAGGAAACACCATATATTTT
CDR3: CASSVRTGAGNTIYF

size: few
J: TRBJ1-2
V: TRBV7-9
D: NA
DNA: TGTGCCAGCAGCTTAGCGGCGGATGTTTCCTATGGCTACACCTTC
CDR3: CASSLAADVSYGYTF

size: NA
J: TRBJ2-5
V: TRBV5-4
D: TRBD2
DNA: TGTGCCAGCAGACGGTTAAGCGGGGGCCAAGAGACCCAGTACTTC
CDR3: CASRRLSGGQETQYF